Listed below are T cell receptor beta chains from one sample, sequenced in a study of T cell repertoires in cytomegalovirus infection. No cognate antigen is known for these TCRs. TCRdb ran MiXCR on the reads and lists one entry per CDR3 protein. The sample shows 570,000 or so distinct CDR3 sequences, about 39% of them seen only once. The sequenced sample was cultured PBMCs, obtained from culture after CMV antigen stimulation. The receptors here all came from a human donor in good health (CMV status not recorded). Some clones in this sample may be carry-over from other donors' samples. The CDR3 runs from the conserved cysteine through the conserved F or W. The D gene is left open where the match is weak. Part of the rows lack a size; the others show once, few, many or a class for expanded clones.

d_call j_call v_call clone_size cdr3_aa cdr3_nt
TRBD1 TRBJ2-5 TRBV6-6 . CASSYSLSAGGLQETQYF TGTGCCAGCAGTTACTCGCTATCGGCAGGGGGTCTTCAAGAGACCCAGTACTTC
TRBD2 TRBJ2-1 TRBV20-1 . CSAPGTSGPYNEQFF TGCAGTGCCCCCGGGACTAGCGGGCCCTACAATGAGCAGTTCTTC
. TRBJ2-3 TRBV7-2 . CASSLRGGGGSIVDTQYF TGTGCCAGCAGCTTAAGGGGGGGGGGCGGGAGCATTGTAGATACGCAGTATTTT
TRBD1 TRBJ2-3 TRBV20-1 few CSAGDSQTTDTQYF TGCAGTGCTGGGGACAGCCAAACCACAGATACGCAGTATTTT
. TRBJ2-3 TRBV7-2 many CASSPRGGQGWSDTQYF TGTGCCAGCAGCCCACGGGGGGGACAGGGATGGTCAGATACGCAGTATTTT
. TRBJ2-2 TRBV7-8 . CASSPSRDRGPFF TGTGCCAGCAGCCCGAGCAGGGACCGGGGACCTTTTTTT
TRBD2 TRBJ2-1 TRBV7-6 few CASSLGTGTSVLNEQFF TGTGCCAGCAGCTTAGGGACCGGGACTAGCGTCCTCAATGAGCAGTTCTTC
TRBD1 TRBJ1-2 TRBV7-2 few CASSGTDANYGYTF TGTGCCAGCAGCGGGACAGACGCTAACTATGGCTACACCTTC
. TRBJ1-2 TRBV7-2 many CASSQPGKIYGYTF TGTGCCAGCAGCCAACCCGGGAAGATCTATGGCTACACCTTC
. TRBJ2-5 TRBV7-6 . CASSALRETQYF TGTGCCAGCAGCGCCCTACGGGAGACCCAGTACTTC
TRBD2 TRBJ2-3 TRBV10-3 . CAISNPPGLARSTDTQYF TGTGCCATCAGTAATCCCCCCGGACTAGCTAGGAGCACAGATACGCAGTATTTT
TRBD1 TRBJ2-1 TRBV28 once CASSFGQGSDEQFF TGTGCCAGCAGTTTTGGACAGGGGTCGGATGAGCAGTTCTTC
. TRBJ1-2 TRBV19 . CASSILIGGGGTDGYTF TGTGCCAGTAGTATACTCATCGGAGGAGGAGGTACGGATGGCTACACCTTC
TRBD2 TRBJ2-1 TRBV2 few CASRELTSGIVNEQFF TGTGCCAGCAGGGAGTTAACTAGCGGGATCGTCAATGAGCAGTTCTTC
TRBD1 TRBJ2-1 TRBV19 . CASSRGQGFGSEQFF TGTGCCAGTAGTAGGGGACAGGGGTTCGGGAGTGAGCAGTTCTTC
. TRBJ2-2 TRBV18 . CASSQGYKNTGELFF TGTGCCAGCTCTCAGGGCTACAAGAACACCGGGGAGCTGTTTTTT
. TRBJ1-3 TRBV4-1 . CASSQPLFSSGNTIYF TGCGCCAGCAGCCAACCACTATTTAGCTCTGGAAACACCATATATTTT
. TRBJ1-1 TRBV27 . CASMGIGWRTEAFF TGTGCCAGCATGGGTATAGGGTGGAGGACTGAAGCTTTCTTT
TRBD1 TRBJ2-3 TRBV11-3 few CASSLDEDRSSTDTQYF TGTGCCAGCAGCTTAGATGAGGACAGGTCGAGCACAGATACGCAGTATTTT
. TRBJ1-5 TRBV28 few CASRALVGSNQPQHF TGTGCCAGCAGGGCACTGGTGGGAAGCAATCAGCCCCAGCATTTT
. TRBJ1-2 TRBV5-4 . CASSFRGEYGYTF TGTGCCAGCAGCTTTAGGGGAGAATATGGCTACACCTTC
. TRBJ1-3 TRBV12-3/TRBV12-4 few CASSFGTAGNTIYF TGTGCCAGCAGTTTTGGGACCGCCGGAAACACCATATATTTT
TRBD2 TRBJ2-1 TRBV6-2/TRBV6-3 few CASSPSGEGRNEQFF TGTGCCAGCAGCCCTAGCGGGGAGGGCCGAAATGAGCAGTTCTTC
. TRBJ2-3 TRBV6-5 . CASSSNTIRDTQYF TGTGCCAGCAGCTCAAACACTATACGGGATACGCAGTATTTT
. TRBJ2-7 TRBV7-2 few CASSFRDNYEQYF TGTGCCAGCAGCTTTCGCGACAACTACGAGCAGTACTTC
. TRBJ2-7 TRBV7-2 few CASSSSAGNSYEQYF TGTGCCAGCAGCTCCTCCGCGGGAAACTCCTACGAGCAGTACTTC
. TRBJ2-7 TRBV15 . CATSRAAGSYEQYF TGTGCCACCAGCAGAGCGGCGGGAAGTTACGAGCAGTACTTC
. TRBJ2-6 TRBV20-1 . CRRGGANVLTF TGCAGGCGGGGAGGGGCCAACGTCCTGACTTTC
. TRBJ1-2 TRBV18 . CASSPDQGQDYGYTF TGTGCCAGCTCACCGGACCAGGGGCAGGACTATGGCTACACCTTC
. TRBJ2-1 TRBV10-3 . CAISVGPTIYNEQFF TGTGCCATCAGTGTGGGACCGACCATATACAATGAGCAGTTCTTC
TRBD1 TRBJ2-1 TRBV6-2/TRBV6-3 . CASSYSNSRQGSSYNEQFF TGTGCCAGCAGTTACTCCAACTCGAGACAGGGGAGCTCCTACAATGAGCAGTTCTTC
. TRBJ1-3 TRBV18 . CASSPPGHRSGNTIYF TGTGCCAGCTCACCGCCGGGACACCGCTCTGGAAACACCATATATTTT
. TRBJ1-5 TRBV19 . CASSIAQRYQPQHF TGTGCCAGTAGTATAGCACAGCGATACCAGCCCCAGCATTTT
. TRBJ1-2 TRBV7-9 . CASSNSREGDYGYTF TGTGCCAGCAGCAATTCCAGGGAGGGGGACTATGGCTACACCTTC
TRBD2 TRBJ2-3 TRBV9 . CASSVEAGAAPWGDTQYF TGTGCCAGCAGCGTAGAAGCGGGAGCCGCCCCATGGGGTGATACGCAGTATTTT
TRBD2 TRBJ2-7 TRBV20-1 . CSARALAGGIHEQYF TGCAGTGCTAGAGCCCTAGCGGGAGGTATCCACGAGCAGTACTTC
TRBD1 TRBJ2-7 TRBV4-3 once CASSLLGQGAYEQYF TGCGCCAGCAGCCTATTGGGACAGGGGGCCTACGAGCAGTACTTC
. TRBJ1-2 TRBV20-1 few CSARASGGMPGYTF TGCAGTGCTAGAGCGAGTGGAGGGATGCCAGGCTACACCTTC
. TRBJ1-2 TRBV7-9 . CASSQEGRSKYGYTF TGTGCCAGCAGCCAGGAGGGGAGAAGTAAATATGGCTACACCTTC
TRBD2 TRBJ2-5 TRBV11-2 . CASSPMGTSAQETQYF TGTGCCAGCAGCCCCATGGGGACTAGCGCACAAGAGACCCAGTACTTC
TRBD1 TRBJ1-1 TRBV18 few CASSPFRAGGTEAFF TGTGCCAGCTCACCATTTCGGGCAGGGGGCACTGAAGCTTTCTTT
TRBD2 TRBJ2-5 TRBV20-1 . CSASRRGDQGETQYF TGCAGTGCTAGTCGCCGGGGGGATCAGGGAGAGACCCAGTACTTC
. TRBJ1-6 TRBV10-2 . CASSDPLGGHRGSPLHF TGTGCCAGCAGTGATCCCCTGGGAGGGCATCGGGGGTCACCCCTCCACTTT
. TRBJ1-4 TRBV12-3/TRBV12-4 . CASRPTDHATNEKLFF TGTGCCAGCAGGCCGACCGATCACGCAACTAATGAAAAACTGTTTTTT
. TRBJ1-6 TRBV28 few CASTLGGGRGLQPLHF TGTGCCAGCACTCTTGGAGGGGGGAGAGGATTACAACCCCTCCACTTT
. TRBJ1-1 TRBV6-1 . CASSGEANTEAFF TGTGCCAGCAGTGGCGAAGCGAACACTGAAGCTTTCTTT
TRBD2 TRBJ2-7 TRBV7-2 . CASSRPSGALYEQYF TGTGCCAGCAGCCGACCTAGCGGGGCGCTCTACGAGCAGTACTTC
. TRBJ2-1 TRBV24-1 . CATSDRDGGHEQFF TGTGCCACCAGTGACCGGGACGGCGGGCATGAGCAGTTCTTC
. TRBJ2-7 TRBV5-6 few CASSLSGSPFYEQYF TGTGCCAGCAGCTTGTCGGGATCCCCCTTCTACGAGCAGTACTTC